The 3 T cell receptor beta chains in this list originate from one sample, sequenced in a study of shared clonotypes between healthy human individuals. Data came from immunoSEQ multiplex PCR; TCRdb stores just in-frame clones and leaves some out. The table records around 1.4 million clones, around 98.5% of them present only once. Source material: naive CD4+ T cells sorted from blood. Documented subset: CD45RA+ positively selected. Receptor source: a man aged 30 to 39 in good health.

The chain carries TRBV5-4 and TRBJ2-5; D may be TRBD1 (5 bases). The CDR3 is made up of 13 amino acids. Trimming stripped 2 bases from V and 4 bases from J, with 9 bases between. Germline V lookup: CDR1 SGHNT, CDR2 YYREEE (reference sequence). The CDR3 spells CASSFIGAETQYF. In DNA form, the CDR3 reads TGTGCCAGCAGCTTCATAGGGGCAGAGACCCAGTACTTC. The full variable domain, rest sourced from reference TRBV5-4 and TRBJ2-5, is ETGVTQSPTHLIKTRGQQVTLRCSSQSGHNTVSWYQQALGQGPQFIFQYYREEENGRGNFPPRFSGLQFPNYSSELNVNALELDDSALYLCASSFIGAETQYFGPGTRLLVL.

The gene calls are TRBV28 and TRBJ1-1; a possible D gene is TRBD1 (5 bases). Per the germline V gene, CDR1 is MDHEN and CDR2 is SYDVKM. The CDR3 has 15 residues. With 8 bases removed from V and 0 bases from J, the gap between germline ends came to 16 bases. The CDR3 bases are TGTGCCAGCCGATCCGGGGCAGGTATGAACACTGAAGCTTTCTTT. This translates into CASRSGAGMNTEAFF.

The chain uses TRBV18 and TRBJ1-2; D possibly corresponds to TRBD1 (6 bases). The V and J ends lost 1 base and 4 bases respectively, with 16 bases between them. The CDR3 sequence is 16 residues long. Germline V gives CDR1 KGHSH, CDR2 LQKENI. DNA for the CDR3: TGTGCCAGCTCACCACGAGACAGGCTTGAAATCTATGGCTACACCTTC. It encodes CASSPRDRLEIYGYTF.